This is a list of T cell receptor beta chains from one sample in a study of vaccination and CD4 T cells after COVID-19. From the PCR reads, TCRdb called clonotypes with MiXCR, one entry per CDR3 protein. The sample lists about 19,000 distinct CDR3 sequences, roughly 24% occurring once. Their antigens remain unidentified. What was sequenced was cultured CD4+ T cells from blood. These receptors were obtained from a human donor with COVID-19. CDR3s include the opening cysteine and the closing phenylalanine or tryptophan. The D gene is left open where the match is weak. Only part of the rows carry a size: once, few, many, or a class if the clone is expanded.

-	-	TRBV18	TRBJ2-3	CASSQQTSTDTQYF	TGTGCCAGCTCACAACAAACTAGCACAGATACGCAGTATTTT
-	-	TRBV28	TRBJ2-3	CATRNQGSTDTQYF	TGTGCCACCAGAAACCAGGGGAGCACAGATACGCAGTATTTT
-	TRBD2	TRBV6-1	TRBJ2-5	CASSQGTSGGAFETQYF	TGTGCCAGCAGCCAGGGGACTAGCGGGGGGGCTTTCGAGACCCAGTACTTC
-	TRBD2	TRBV2	TRBJ2-1	CASSDSGSSYNEQFF	TGTGCCAGCAGTGATAGCGGGAGCTCCTACAATGAGCAGTTCTTC
few	-	TRBV21-1	TRBJ2-5	CASSKPGLAGDLQETQYF	TGTGCCAGCAGCAAACCGGGACTAGCGGGCGACCTTCAAGAGACCCAGTACTTC
-	TRBD2	TRBV6-2/TRBV6-3	TRBJ2-5	CASSYWGGTQETQYF	TGTGCCAGCAGTTACTGGGGAGGGACTCAAGAGACCCAGTACTTC
few	-	TRBV27	TRBJ1-2	CASSLRPVYGYTF	TGTGCCAGCAGTTTACGTCCGGTCTATGGCTACACCTTC
-	-	TRBV6-1	TRBJ1-1	CASSPTKRNTEAFF	TGTGCCAGCAGTCCCACAAAAAGGAACACTGAAGCTTTCTTT
-	-	TRBV19	TRBJ1-2	CASSTASNYGYTF	TGTGCCAGTAGTACCGCCTCGAATTATGGCTACACCTTC
few	-	TRBV6-1	TRBJ2-7	CASSQATSYEQYF	TGTGCCAGCAGCCAGGCTACGTCCTACGAGCAGTACTTC
-	-	TRBV15	TRBJ2-7	CATSREEGYEQYF	TGTGCCACCAGCAGAGAAGAAGGATACGAGCAGTACTTC
few	TRBD1	TRBV19	TRBJ1-5	CASSTGQGGNQPQHF	TGTGCCAGTAGTACCGGACAGGGAGGCAATCAGCCCCAGCATTTT
-	-	TRBV18	TRBJ2-2	CASSPTRGNTGELFF	TGTGCCAGCTCACCCACACGGGGGAACACCGGGGAGCTGTTTTTT
-	TRBD1	TRBV5-1	TRBJ1-2	CASSVTGGGDGYTF	TGCGCCAGCAGCGTGACAGGGGGCGGTGATGGCTACACCTTC
-	-	TRBV6-1	TRBJ1-5	CASSRTGARDNQPQHF	TGTGCCAGCAGCAGAACCGGGGCCCGGGACAATCAGCCCCAGCATTTT
-	-	TRBV11-2	TRBJ1-3	CASRTGNTIYF	TGTGCCAGCCGCACTGGAAACACCATATATTTT
few	-	TRBV12-3/TRBV12-4	TRBJ2-7	CASSLDSISYEQYF	TGTGCCAGCAGTTTGGATAGTATCTCCTACGAGCAGTACTTC
few	-	TRBV6-5	TRBJ2-1	CASSYSGGARNEQFF	TGTGCCAGCAGTTACTCGGGGGGGGCGAGGAATGAGCAGTTCTTC
-	TRBD2	TRBV7-2	TRBJ2-7	CASSRAGGEQYF	TGTGCCAGCAGCCGTGCGGGGGGCGAGCAGTACTTC
-	-	TRBV7-3	TRBJ1-5	CASSSGVNQPQHF	TGTGCCAGCAGCTCGGGCGTCAATCAGCCCCAGCATTTT
few	TRBD1	TRBV10-1	TRBJ2-7	CASSDPGTGIREQYF	TGCGCCAGCAGTGACCCCGGGACAGGGATCCGCGAGCAGTACTTC
few	-	TRBV7-8	TRBJ2-1	CASILRAPRGYNEQFF	TGTGCCAGCATACTAAGGGCCCCCCGAGGATACAATGAGCAGTTCTTC
few	-	TRBV11-2	TRBJ1-2	CASSLDRVFGYTF	TGTGCCAGCAGCTTAGATAGGGTTTTTGGCTACACCTTC
-	TRBD2	TRBV10-2	TRBJ2-2	CTGGSTTGELFF	TGCACCGGGGGGTCGACTACCGGGGAGCTGTTTTTT
-	-	TRBV20-1	TRBJ1-2	CSARDWTILGYGYTF	TGCAGTGCTAGAGATTGGACCATTCTCGGGTATGGCTACACCTTC
-	TRBD1	TRBV5-4	TRBJ1-1	CASSLGGTGEAFF	TGTGCCAGCAGCTTGGGGGGGACAGGAGAAGCTTTCTTT
medium-sized	-	TRBV15	TRBJ2-7	CATSRGGDYEQYF	TGTGCCACCAGCAGAGGGGGGGACTACGAGCAGTACTTC
few	-	TRBV7-2	TRBJ2-7	CASSLIVTVSSYEQYF	TGTGCCAGCAGCCTTATTGTAACAGTGAGCTCCTACGAGCAGTACTTC
-	-	TRBV2	TRBJ2-3	CASKDLTDTQYF	TGTGCCAGCAAGGATTTGACAGATACGCAGTATTTT
medium-sized	-	TRBV6-1	TRBJ1-5	CASSGSNQPQHF	TGTGCCAGCAGTGGTAGCAATCAGCCCCAGCATTTT
medium-sized	-	TRBV6-1	TRBJ1-1	CASLNTEAFF	TGTGCCAGCTTGAACACTGAAGCTTTCTTT